This T cell receptor beta chain was captured by sequencing in a study of CD8+ T cells in alopecia areata. Noted treatment: oral pan-JAK inhibitor, 5-10 mg twice daily. Sequencing relied on a cDNA template that was reverse transcribed from extracted RNA. This table comes from immunoSEQ multiplex PCR, and its TCRdb copy is limited to in-frame clones, with some not included. Among approximately 150,000 clones listed, around 58% were seen once. The sequencing used CD4+ T cells sorted from blood, collected between weeks 55 and 70, from a patient treated with tofacitinib. The receptor comes from a human donor with alopecia areata.

In DNA form, the CDR3 reads TGTGCCAGCAGCATACTGACTAGCGGGGAGTTCGAAGAGACCCAGTACTTC. It translates to CASSILTSGEFEETQYF. The V and J genes are TRBV7-6 and TRBJ2-5; TRBD2 matches 11 bases. Germline CDR1 SGHVS, CDR2 FNYEAQ. The CDR3 has 17 amino acids. J was trimmed by 3 bases and V by 5 bases; bases with no gene match: 11.